Each of the 23 T cell receptor beta chains below was sequenced from the same sample in a study of CXCR3 chemokines and chemotherapy response in bladder cancer. TCRdb fed the PCR reads into MiXCR, producing one record per CDR3 protein. This repertoire shows about 8,100 distinct CDR3 sequences, 10% to 15% found once; its top ten account for about 16%. This material was collected from a patient whose treatment included neoadjuvant chemotherapy. The receptor source for this set is a human donor with bladder cancer that responded to neoadjuvant chemotherapy.

As to this clonotype: With a far larger clone one base away, a read error is the likely cause. This rearrangement joins TRBV18 to TRBJ2-1, with TRBD2 matching over 7 bases. Judging by the DNA end, TRBJ2-7 fits better; the J call may be wrong. Germline CDR1 KGHSH, CDR2 LQKENI. The CDR3 runs to 15 residues. The DNA of the CDR3 is TGTGCCAGCTCACCCGGGGGGACTGTGTCATTCGAGCAGTACTTC. This sequence encodes CASSPGGTVSFEQYF.

This clonotype was detected many times. V and J are TRBV18 and TRBJ2-2, with a possible D match to TRBD1 (5 bases). The CDR3 totals 18 residues. CDR1 and CDR2 from the germline V gene are KGHSH and LQKENI. With 1 base removed from V and 4 bases from J, the gap between germline ends came to 19 bases. CDR3 nucleotides: TGTGCCAGCTCACCACGGCTTGGGGCTCCAAGGGGCACCGGGGAGCTGTTTTTT. This gives the protein CASSPRLGAPRGTGELFF.

There are many counts of this clonotype. The chain uses TRBV14 and TRBJ1-6; D is ambiguous. V lost 1 base, J lost 6 bases, and 4 bases lay in between. The CDR3 spans 13 residues. Germline V gives CDR1 SGHDN, CDR2 FVKESK. As DNA, the CDR3 is TGTGCCAGCAGCCAAGTCCCTAATTCACCCCTCCACTTT. It yields the protein CASSQVPNSPLHF.

In its sample, this clonotype is medium-sized. The genes are TRBV29-1 and TRBJ2-3; 12 bases align to TRBD2. V lost 1 base to trimming and J lost 1 base; unmatched junction nucleotides: 0. From germline, CDR1 is SQVTM and CDR2 ANQGSEA. The CDR3 length is 15 residues. CDR3 sequence reads: CSVEGTSGGTDTQYF. The CDR3 bases are TGCAGCGTTGAAGGGACTAGCGGGGGCACAGATACGCAGTATTTT.

The chain combines TRBV20-1 with TRBJ1-1; D remains unclear. The V gene's germline CDR1 is DFQATT and CDR2 SNEGSKA (reference sequence). The CDR3 is made up of 14 amino acids. Trimming removed 0 bases from V and 8 bases from J, with 16 bases in between. This chain's CDR3 is CSAREALLGFEAFF. The CDR3 region has the DNA TGCAGTGCTAGAGAAGCCCTTTTAGGTTTCGAAGCTTTCTTT.

About this clonotype itself: Only one base separates this from a far larger clonotype, so it likely reflects a read error. This chain links TRBV7-9 with TRBJ1-1; TRBD1 is a possible D gene (5 bases). The CDR3 consists of 14 residues. Germline V gene data show CDR1 as SEHNR and CDR2 as FQNEAQ (reference sequence). CDR3 coding DNA: TGTGCCTGCAGCTCAATGGGGCATCCCCGTGAAGCTTTCTTT. This sequence encodes CACSSMGHPREAFF.

This clonotype was seen at least ten times. This chain joins TRBV10-3 and TRBJ2-2, with D possibly being TRBD1 (6 bases). V lost 6 bases and J 5 bases, leaving 13 bases between the germline ends. This CDR3 has 14 residues. CDR1 is ENHRY, CDR2 SYGVKD, per germline. The CDR3 coding sequence is TGTGCCATCAGCCAGTCACAGGGAACCGGGGAGCTGTTTTTT. As protein: CAISQSQGTGELFF.

The chain has TRBV19 and TRBJ1-5; D gene unclear. Germline V lookup: CDR1 LNHDA, CDR2 SQIVND (reference sequence). The CDR3 length is 13 residues. V was cut by 10 bases and J by 9 bases, with 19 bases left in between. DNA for the CDR3: TGTGCCACCACCGGACCGGCCCTGGGGCCCCAGCATTTT. The encoded protein is CATTGPALGPQHF. The whole variable domain, filled in from reference TRBV19 and TRBJ1-5, reads DGGITQSPKYLFRKEGQNVTLSCEQNLNHDAMYWYRQDPGQGLRLIYYSQIVNDFQKGDIAEGYSVSREKKESFPLTVTSAQKNPTAFYLCATTGPALGPQHFGDGTRLSIL.

This clonotype qualifies as medium-sized. The chain recombines TRBV19 with TRBJ2-7; perhaps TRBD1 as D (5 bases). Deletions cut 2 bases from V and 3 bases from J, with 5 bases between. The germline CDR1 and CDR2 sequences are LNHDA and SQIVND (reference sequence). This CDR3 contains 12 residues. The CDR3 DNA is TGTGCCAGTAGTATAAGGGGCTACGAGCAGTACTTC. This translates into CASSIRGYEQYF.

This clonotype has at least ten counts. The rearrangement uses TRBV6-5 and TRBJ1-2; D gene unclear. Trimming cost V 7 bases and J 1 base, with 10 bases left between them. The CDR3 contains 13 residues. Per germline, CDR1 MNHEY and CDR2 SVGAGI. The CDR3 nucleotides are TGTGCCAGCATCTCACCGGGTAACTATGGCTACACCTTC. It translates to CASISPGNYGYTF.

This clonotype has ten or more counts. The chain uses TRBV12-3 or TRBV12-4 and TRBJ1-2, with a weak D call TRBD1 (6 bases). The CDR3 totals 13 residues. V was clipped by 6 bases and J by 6 bases, with 14 bases between them. CDR3 region: CASSGTGIHGYTF. As DNA, the CDR3 is TGTGCCAGCAGCGGAACAGGGATCCATGGCTACACCTTC.

In this sample, this clonotype turned up many times. The chain couples TRBV12-3 or TRBV12-4 to TRBJ1-1; D uncertain. V gave up 3 bases and J gave up 5 bases, with 10 bases separating them. This CDR3 has 13 residues. The CDR3 nucleotides read TGTGCCAGCAGTTTGGGTGGGAGTACTGAAGCTTTCTTT. Protein: CASSLGGSTEAFF.

The CDR3 DNA reads as TGTGCCAGCAGTTTGGGGACAGCGAACACTGAAGCTTTCTTT. This translates into CASSLGTANTEAFF. The rearrangement joins TRBV12-3 or TRBV12-4 to TRBJ1-1; 7 bases agree with TRBD1. CDR3 length: 14 residues. V trimming: 3 bases; J trimming: 1 base; junction bases outside the gene matches: 2.

The chain has TRBV11-2 and TRBJ1-1; maybe TRBD1 (5 bases). V was trimmed by 7 bases and J by 0 bases, leaving 12 bases between them. From germline, CDR1 is SGHAT and CDR2 FQNNGV. The CDR3 totals 14 residues. This CDR3 is CASIFGGLNTEAFF. The CDR3 DNA follows: TGTGCCAGCATCTTCGGGGGGTTGAACACTGAAGCTTTCTTT.

This clonotype was detected ten times or more. The genes are TRBV6-2 or TRBV6-3 and TRBJ2-1, with 11 bases that match TRBD2. The germline V gene encodes CDR1 MNHEY and CDR2 SVGEGT. V lost 5 bases to trimming and J lost 8 bases; unmatched junction nucleotides: 11. CDR3 length: 16 amino acids. The chain's CDR3 is CASSHASGGKVDEQFF. The CDR3 region has the DNA TGTGCCAGCAGTCACGCTAGCGGGGGGAAGGTGGATGAGCAGTTCTTC.

This clonotype occurred many times. The chain employs TRBV9 and TRBJ1-2, with 8 bases aligning to TRBD1. Germline assignment: CDR1 SGDLS and CDR2 YYNGEE. J was trimmed by 4 bases and V by 3 bases; bases with no gene match: 11. This CDR3 is built from 16 residues. The CDR3 loop reads CASSGGSPGGAYGYTF. CDR3 bases: TGTGCCAGCAGCGGAGGATCACCAGGGGGCGCCTATGGCTACACCTTC.

By sample share, this clonotype is medium-sized. The V and J genes are TRBV19 and TRBJ1-2, with D possibly matching TRBD1 (5 bases). There are 13 residues in the CDR3. Trimming left V 8 bases short and J 0 bases short, with 10 bases between. CDR1 and CDR2 from the germline V gene are LNHDA and SQIVND (reference sequence). CDR3 sequence (DNA): TGTGCCAGTTTGGACAAGTCTAACTATGGCTACACCTTC. This sequence encodes CASLDKSNYGYTF. The full variable domain, with the rest looked up from reference TRBV19 and TRBJ1-2, is DGGITQSPKYLFRKEGQNVTLSCEQNLNHDAMYWYRQDPGQGLRLIYYSQIVNDFQKGDIAEGYSVSREKKESFPLTVTSAQKNPTAFYLCASLDKSNYGYTFGSGTRLTVV.

The table lists this clonotype with many counts. V gene TRBV10-3 combines with J gene TRBJ1-1; D is uncertain. Germline lookup yields CDR1 ENHRY and CDR2 SYGVKD. V lost 10 bases to trimming and J lost 1 base, with 13 bases between them. The CDR3 covers 13 residues. CDR3 sequence reads: CATCPIANTEAFF. The CDR3 bases are TGTGCCACCTGCCCGATAGCGAACACTGAAGCTTTCTTT.

This clonotype qualifies as medium-sized. V usage is TRBV6-1 and J usage is TRBJ1-1; no definite D call. Germline loops: CDR1 MNHNS, CDR2 SASEGT. Trimming stripped 8 bases from V and 2 bases from J, with 12 bases between. The CDR3 runs 13 residues. The CDR3 sequence is CASVNFINTEAFF. The CDR3 bases are TGTGCCAGCGTTAATTTCATAAACACTGAAGCTTTCTTT.

The V gene is TRBV27, the J gene TRBJ1-5; TRBD1 is a possible D gene (6 bases). This CDR3 comprises 16 residues. The V end was cut by 0 bases, the J end by 0 bases, with 9 bases between. CDR1 MNHEY and CDR2 SMNVEV come from the germline V gene (reference sequence). The CDR3 protein is CASSLSARGSNQPQHF. CDR3 DNA: TGTGCCAGCAGTTTATCTGCCAGGGGTAGCAATCAGCCCCAGCATTTT.

This clonotype showed up many times. CDR3 in DNA: TGTGCCAGCAGCTTTTCTAGGTCCACTGAAGCTTTCTTT. Translation: CASSFSRSTEAFF. The genes are TRBV7-3 and TRBJ1-1; D uncertain. Germline V gene data show CDR1 as SGHTA and CDR2 as FQGTGA. Trimming pared 3 bases from V and 4 bases from J, leaving 9 bases between. The CDR3 is made up of 13 amino acids.

This clonotype was found many times. The CDR3 coding sequence is TGTGCCACCAGCAGAGATCTACGCTCCATGAACACTGAAGCTTTCTTT. It encodes CATSRDLRSMNTEAFF. The chain has TRBV15 and TRBJ1-1; the D is unclear. The CDR3 is 16 amino acids. Per the germline V gene, CDR1 is LNHNV and CDR2 is YYDKDF (reference sequence). Trimming left V 0 bases short and J 0 bases short, with 11 bases between.

This clonotype was seen many times. The chain recombines TRBV10-3 with TRBJ1-2; D is perhaps TRBD1 (6 bases). Trimming took off 10 bases at V and 6 bases at J, with 18 bases between the two ends. CDR3 length: 13 residues. Germline CDR1 reads ENHRY; CDR2 reads SYGVKD. The CDR3 protein is CASSALSGDGYTF. DNA of the CDR3: TGTGCCAGTTCCGCCCTCTCAGGGGATGGCTACACCTTC.